The T cell receptor (beta chain) described here comes from a study of cytomegalovirus exposure and HLA in healthy donors. Study outcomes and limitations: Apart from CMV serostatus, no immune exposure information was available. Further analysis was carried out later, and it showed several of the most significant clusters appearing linked to common viral pathogens.

Germline CDR1 SGDLS, CDR2 YYNGEE. This CDR3 spans 14 amino acids. V shed 0 bases and J shed 4 bases, with 8 bases lying between them. Vbeta (60) and Jbeta (13) primers were used in the PCR. Measured with immunoSEQ multiplex PCR; TCRdb has only the in-frame clones, and not every one. The sample lists fewer than 200,000 clones; approximately 86% were seen once. A remark on this clone: Its matching antigen is unknown.

Sequenced sample: PBMCs. The genes are TRBV9 and TRBJ2-4, with D possibly matching TRBD1 (5 bases). This clonotype was obtained from a boy between 2 and 15 years old in good health and CMV-seronegative. This chain's CDR3 is CASSVGAGKNIQYF. CDR3 nucleotides: TGTGCCAGCAGCGTAGGGGCAGGGAAAAACATTCAGTACTTC.